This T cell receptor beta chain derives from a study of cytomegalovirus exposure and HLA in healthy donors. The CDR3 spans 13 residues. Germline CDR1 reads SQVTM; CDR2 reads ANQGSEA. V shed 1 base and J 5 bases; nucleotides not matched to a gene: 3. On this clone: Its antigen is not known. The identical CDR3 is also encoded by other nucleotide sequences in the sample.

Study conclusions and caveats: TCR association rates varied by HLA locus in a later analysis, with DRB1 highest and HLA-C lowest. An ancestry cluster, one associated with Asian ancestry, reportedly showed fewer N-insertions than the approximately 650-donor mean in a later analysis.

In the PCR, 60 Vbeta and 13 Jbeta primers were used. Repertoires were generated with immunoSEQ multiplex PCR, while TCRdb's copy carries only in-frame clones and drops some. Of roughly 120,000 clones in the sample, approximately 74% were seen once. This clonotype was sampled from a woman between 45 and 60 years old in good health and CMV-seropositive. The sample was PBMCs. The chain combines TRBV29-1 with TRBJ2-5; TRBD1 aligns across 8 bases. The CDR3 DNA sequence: TGCAGCGTTGAAGCAGGGGGCCAGGAGACCCAGTACTTC. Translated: CSVEAGGQETQYF.